The 7 T cell receptor beta chains given below trace back to one sample, sequenced in a study of blood T cell repertoires in COVID-19. Generated by immunoSEQ multiplex PCR, the TCRdb table keeps only in-frame clones and is missing some. The data show around 240,000 clones, about 80% seen once. Source material: peripheral blood. The receptors were gathered from a woman aged 80 or older with acute or convalescent COVID-19.

This clone has only a few counts. J is TRBJ1-6 and V is TRBV28; D may be TRBD1 (5 bases). The CDR3 totals 14 residues. Germline loops: CDR1 MDHEN, CDR2 SYDVKM. With 3 bases removed from V and 10 bases from J, the gap between germline ends came to 13 bases. CDR3 amino acids: CASSLTGGYSPLHF. For the CDR3, the DNA is TGTGCCAGCAGTTTGACGGGGGGTTACTCACCCCTCCACTTT.

The V call is TRBV5-1, the J call TRBJ2-7, with D possibly being TRBD1 (6 bases). CDR3 length equals 14 residues. Trimming removed 5 bases from V and 4 bases from J, with 16 bases in between. The germline CDR1 and CDR2 sequences are SGHRS and YFSETQ. In DNA form, the CDR3 reads TGCGCCAGCAGACCTCAGGGGACCCCTTACGAGCAGTACTTC. The encoded protein is CASRPQGTPYEQYF.

The chain carries TRBV11-2 and TRBJ1-2; D is unclear. Trimming took off 2 bases at V and 2 bases at J, with 9 bases between the two ends. Germline CDR1 is SGHAT and CDR2 is FQNNGV. The CDR3 covers 14 residues. CDR3 amino acids: CASSLFGRNYGYTF. CDR3 in DNA: TGTGCCAGCAGCTTATTCGGGAGAAACTATGGCTACACCTTC. Variable domain in full (rest from reference TRBV11-2 and TRBJ1-2): EAGVAQSPRYKIIEKRQSVAFWCNPISGHATLYWYQQILGQGPKLLIQFQNNGVVDDSQLPKDRFSAERLKGVDSTLKIQPAKLEDSAVYLCASSLFGRNYGYTFGSGTRLTVV.

The J gene is TRBJ2-7, the V gene TRBV7-8; 9 bases line up with TRBD1. CDR3 length: 14 residues. Germline CDR1 SGHVS, CDR2 FQNEAQ. The trim removed 5 bases at V and 3 bases at J, leaving 5 bases unmatched. CDR3 sequence (DNA): TGTGCCAGCAGCACTGCGACAGGGGGCTACGAGCAGTACTTC. It specifies CASSTATGGYEQYF.

The chain recombines TRBV9 with TRBJ1-6; no definite D call. CDR1 and CDR2 (germline): SGDLS, YYNGEE. This CDR3 is built from 16 residues. V lost 0 bases to trimming and J lost 4 bases, with 11 bases between them. The CDR3 protein is CASSVGRESYNSPLHF. CDR3 DNA: TGTGCCAGCAGCGTAGGGAGGGAATCGTATAATTCACCCCTCCACTTT.

The chain links TRBV10-2 to TRBJ2-7; 8 positions match TRBD1. The CDR3 consists of 13 residues. Germline V gives CDR1 WSHSY, CDR2 SAAADI. V shed 3 bases, J shed 2 bases, and the junction held 0 bases outside the gene matches. The CDR3 loop is CASSEQGAYEQYF. CDR3 DNA: TGCGCCAGCAGTGAACAGGGGGCCTACGAGCAGTACTTC.

The chain combines TRBV9 with TRBJ2-5; a weak D match, TRBD1 (5 bases). Germline V CDR1 and CDR2: SGDLS, YYNGEE. V lost 4 bases to trimming and J lost 5 bases, with 15 bases between them. There are 14 residues in the CDR3. CDR3: CASSPGLWGETQYF. CDR3 nucleotide sequence: TGTGCCAGCAGCCCCGGGTTGTGGGGCGAGACCCAGTACTTC.